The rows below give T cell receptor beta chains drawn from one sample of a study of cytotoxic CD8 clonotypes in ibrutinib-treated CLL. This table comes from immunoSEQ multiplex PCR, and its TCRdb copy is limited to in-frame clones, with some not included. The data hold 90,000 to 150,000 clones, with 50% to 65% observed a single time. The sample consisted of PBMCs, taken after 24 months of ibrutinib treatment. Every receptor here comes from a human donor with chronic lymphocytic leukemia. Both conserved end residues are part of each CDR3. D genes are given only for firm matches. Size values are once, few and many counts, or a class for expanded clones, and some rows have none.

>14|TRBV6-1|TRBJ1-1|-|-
CASRTVGRRTEAFF
TGTGCCAGCAGGACCGTGGGGAGGAGGACTGAAGCTTTCTTT
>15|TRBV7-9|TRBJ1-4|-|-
CASSLGVLSNEKLFF
TGTGCCAGCAGCTTAGGAGTCCTCTCTAATGAAAAACTGTTTTTT
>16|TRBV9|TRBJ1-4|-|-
CASSTGSGTGNEKLFF
TGTGCCAGCAGCACCGGTTCAGGGACCGGTAATGAAAAACTGTTTTTT
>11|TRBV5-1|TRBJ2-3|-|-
CASSFGDTQYF
TGCGCCAGCAGCTTCGGTGATACGCAGTATTTT
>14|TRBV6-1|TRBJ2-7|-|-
CTSSYRVILDEQYF
TGTACCAGCTCGTACAGGGTGATACTTGACGAGCAGTACTTC
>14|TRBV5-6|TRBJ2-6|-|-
CASSVVTGANVLTF
TGTGCCAGCAGCGTAGTCACTGGGGCCAACGTCCTGACTTTC
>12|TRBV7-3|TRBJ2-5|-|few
CASAKLQETQYF
TGTGCCAGCGCCAAGCTCCAAGAGACCCAGTACTTC
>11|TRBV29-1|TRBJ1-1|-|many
CSAGVDTEAFF
TGCAGCGCCGGGGTAGACACTGAAGCTTTCTTT
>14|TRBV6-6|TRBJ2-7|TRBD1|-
CASSYGDRVGEQYF
TGTGCCAGCAGTTACGGGGACAGGGTGGGCGAGCAGTACTTC
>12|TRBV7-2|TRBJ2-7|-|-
CASSFDSYEQYF
TGTGCCAGCAGCTTCGACAGTTACGAGCAGTACTTC
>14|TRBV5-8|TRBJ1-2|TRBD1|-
CASSRTGAGYGYTF
TGTGCCAGCAGCCGGACAGGGGCCGGGTATGGCTACACCTTC
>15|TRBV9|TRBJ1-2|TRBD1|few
CASSVLSTGEGGYTF
TGTGCCAGCAGCGTGTTGTCGACAGGGGAGGGTGGCTACACCTTC
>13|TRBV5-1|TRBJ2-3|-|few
CASSLYYTDTQYF
TGCGCCAGCAGCTTGTACTACACAGATACGCAGTATTTT
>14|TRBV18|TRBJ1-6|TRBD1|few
CASSPQGENSPLHF
TGTGCCAGCTCACCCCAGGGGGAGAATTCACCCCTCCACTTT
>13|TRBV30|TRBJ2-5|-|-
CAWSRPPQETQYF
TGTGCCTGGAGCAGACCTCCCCAAGAGACCCAGTACTTC
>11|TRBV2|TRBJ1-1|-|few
CASILDTEAFF
TGTGCCAGCATCCTGGACACTGAAGCTTTCTTT
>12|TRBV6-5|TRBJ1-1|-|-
CASNTPGAEAFF
TGTGCCAGCAACACGCCAGGGGCTGAAGCTTTCTTT
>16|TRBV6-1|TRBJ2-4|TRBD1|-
CASSGQGQLGKNIQYF
TGTGCCAGCAGTGGACAGGGGCAGCTAGGCAAAAACATTCAGTACTTC
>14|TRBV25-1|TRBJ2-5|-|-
CASSESPSRETQYF
TGTGCCAGCAGTGAATCCCCCAGCCGAGAGACCCAGTACTTC
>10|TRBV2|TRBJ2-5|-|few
CASKSETQYF
TGTGCCAGCAAGTCAGAGACCCAGTACTTC
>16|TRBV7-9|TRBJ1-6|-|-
CATNDAPGRDNSPLHF
TGTGCCACCAATGACGCACCAGGGAGGGATAATTCACCCCTCCACTTT
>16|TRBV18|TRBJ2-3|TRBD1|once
CASSPVGQGVTDTQYF
TGTGCCAGCTCACCGGTAGGACAGGGGGTGACAGATACGCAGTATTTT
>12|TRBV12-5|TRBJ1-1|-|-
CASGGRNTEAFF
TGTGCTAGTGGCGGGAGGAACACTGAAGCTTTCTTT
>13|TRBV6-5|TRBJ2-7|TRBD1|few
CASSLRQGYEQYF
TGTGCCAGCAGTTTGAGACAGGGTTACGAGCAGTACTTC
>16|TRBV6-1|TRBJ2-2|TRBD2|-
CASRERLAVNTGELFF
TGTGCCAGCAGGGAACGACTAGCGGTGAACACCGGGGAGCTGTTTTTT
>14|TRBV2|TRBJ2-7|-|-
CASSGQVSEGEQYF
TGTGCCAGCAGTGGACAGGTCAGTGAGGGCGAGCAGTACTTC
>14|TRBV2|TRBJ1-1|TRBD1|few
CASSEYRGGTEAFF
TGTGCCAGCAGTGAATACAGGGGGGGCACTGAAGCTTTCTTT
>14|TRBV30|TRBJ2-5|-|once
CAWSWDRYQETQYF
TGTGCCTGGAGCTGGGACCGCTACCAAGAGACCCAGTACTTC
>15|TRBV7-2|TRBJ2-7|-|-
CASSLSSSRGDEQYF
TGTGCCAGCAGCTTATCCTCTTCTAGAGGAGACGAGCAGTACTTC
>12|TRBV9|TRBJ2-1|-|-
CASSVVGQGQFF
TGTGCCAGCAGCGTAGTAGGGCAGGGCCAGTTCTTC
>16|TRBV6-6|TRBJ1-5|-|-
CASSYRAGNSNQPQHF
TGTGCCAGCAGTTACAGGGCAGGAAATAGCAATCAGCCCCAGCATTTT
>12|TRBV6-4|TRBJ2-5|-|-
CASSDRQETQYF
TGTGCCAGCAGTGACCGGCAAGAGACCCAGTACTTC
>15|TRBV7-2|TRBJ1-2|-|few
CASSLAASPNYGYTF
TGTGCCAGCAGCTTGGCTGCTTCCCCTAACTATGGCTACACCTTC
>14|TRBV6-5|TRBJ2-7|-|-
CASSYNQGSGEQYF
TGTGCCAGCAGTTACAACCAGGGCAGCGGCGAGCAGTACTTC
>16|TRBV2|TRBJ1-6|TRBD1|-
CASSEAGQGAGSPLHF
TGTGCCAGCAGTGAAGCGGGCCAGGGGGCCGGATCACCCCTCCACTTT
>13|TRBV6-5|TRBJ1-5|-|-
CASSGSSNQPQHF
TGTGCCAGCAGCGGTTCTAGCAATCAGCCCCAGCATTTT
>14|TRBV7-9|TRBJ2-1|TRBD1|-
CASSSDREYNEQFF
TGTGCCAGCAGCTCGGACAGGGAATACAATGAGCAGTTCTTC
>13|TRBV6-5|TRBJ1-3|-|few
CASTENSGNTIYF
TGTGCCAGCACGGAGAACTCTGGAAACACCATATATTTT
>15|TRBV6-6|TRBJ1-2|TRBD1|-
CASSYKGQGADGYTF
TGTGCCAGCAGTTACAAGGGACAGGGGGCCGATGGCTACACCTTC
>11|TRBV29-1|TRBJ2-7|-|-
CSVESPGEQYF
TGCAGCGTTGAATCGCCAGGAGAGCAGTACTTC
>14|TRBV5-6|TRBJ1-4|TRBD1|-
CASSSYRGRGKLFF
TGTGCCAGCAGCTCGTACAGGGGGCGAGGAAAACTGTTTTTT
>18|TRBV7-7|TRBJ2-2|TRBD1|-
CASSPILGQGINTGELFF
TGTGCTAGCAGCCCCATCCTGGGACAGGGAATCAACACCGGGGAGCTGTTTTTT
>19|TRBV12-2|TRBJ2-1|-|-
CASRFERGEGRGSYNEQFF
TGTGCAAGTCGCTTCGAGAGGGGTGAGGGGCGCGGCTCCTACAATGAGCAGTTCTTC
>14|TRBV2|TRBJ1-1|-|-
CASYLLPENTEAFF
TGTGCCAGTTACTTGCTCCCCGAGAACACTGAAGCTTTCTTT
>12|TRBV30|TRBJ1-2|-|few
CAWTATNYGYTF
TGTGCCTGGACAGCGACTAACTATGGCTACACCTTC
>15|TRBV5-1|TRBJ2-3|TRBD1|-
CASSSGQGMTDTQYF
TGCGCCAGCAGCTCGGGACAGGGCATGACAGATACGCAGTATTTT
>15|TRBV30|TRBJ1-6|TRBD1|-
CAWSVQQGNNSPLHF
TGTGCCTGGAGTGTACAACAGGGGAATAATTCACCCCTCCACTTT
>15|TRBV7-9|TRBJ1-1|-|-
CASSLVRGSGTEAFF
TGTGCCAGCAGCTTAGTTCGAGGGTCAGGCACTGAAGCTTTCTTT
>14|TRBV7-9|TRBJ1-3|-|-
CASSLASGSGTIYF
TGTGCCAGCAGCTTAGCTTCAGGGAGCGGCACCATATATTTT